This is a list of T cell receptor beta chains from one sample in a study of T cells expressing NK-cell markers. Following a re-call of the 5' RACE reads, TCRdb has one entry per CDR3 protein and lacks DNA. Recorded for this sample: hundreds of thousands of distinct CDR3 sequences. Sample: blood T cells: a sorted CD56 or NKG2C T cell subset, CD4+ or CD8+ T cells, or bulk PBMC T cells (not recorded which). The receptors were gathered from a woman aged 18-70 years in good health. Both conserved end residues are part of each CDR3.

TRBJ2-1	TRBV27	CASSWGHNNEQFF
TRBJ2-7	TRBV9	CASSARDRGDYEQYF
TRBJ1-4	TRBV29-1	CSVEQGARGKLFF
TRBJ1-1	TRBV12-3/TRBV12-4	CASSPGTPNTEAFF
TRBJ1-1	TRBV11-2	CASSFLRTNTEAFF
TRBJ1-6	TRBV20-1	CSAKGQDSDNSPLHF
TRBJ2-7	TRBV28	CASSSTSGGSYEQYF
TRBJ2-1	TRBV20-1	CSARTSGSHNEQFF
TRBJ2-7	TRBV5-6	CASSLAGVWTVSYEQYF
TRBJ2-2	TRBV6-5	CASSYSINRVYTGELFF
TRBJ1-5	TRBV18	CASSPPPGVSNQPQHF
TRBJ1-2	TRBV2	CASSECGACYGYTF
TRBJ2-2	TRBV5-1	CATNLGTTGELFF
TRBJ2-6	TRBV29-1	CSVEDLTGDSRANVLTF
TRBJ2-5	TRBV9	CASSVRGGAAETQYF
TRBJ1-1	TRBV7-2	CASSLVGRTKNTEAFF
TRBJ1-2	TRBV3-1	CASSQVEGLYGYTF
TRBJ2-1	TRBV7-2	CASSLRTPGYNEQFF
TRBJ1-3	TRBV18	CASSPAGAGAPRNTIYF
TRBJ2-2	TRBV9	CASRVRGKNTGELFF
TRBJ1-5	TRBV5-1	CASSFFRVGREPLIREPQHF
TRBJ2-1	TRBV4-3	CASSQDWSSYNEQFF
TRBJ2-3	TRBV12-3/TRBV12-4	CASSFWDRTTDTQYF
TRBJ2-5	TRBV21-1	CASSKDSGGPKTQYF
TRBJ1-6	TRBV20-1	CSARDPQLTALHF
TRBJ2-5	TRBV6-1	CASNVGTGVETQYF
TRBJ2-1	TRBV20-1	CSAAYYNEQFF
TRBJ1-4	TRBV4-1	CASSQRTGVDEKLFF